Below, 5 T cell receptor beta chains from the same sample are listed, as sequenced in a study of long-term antiretroviral therapy in people with HIV. This was the immunoSEQ v3.0 assay at survey level. The method was immunoSEQ multiplex PCR; TCRdb's version includes in-frame clones alone and lacks a portion of them. The profile covers 19,000 or so clones, with approximately 80% appearing a single time and around a tenth taken by the ten largest. Material: unsorted PBMCs, obtained 0.2 years after starting antiretroviral therapy. The receptor source for this set is a woman aged 40-49 years with HIV.

This rearrangement joins TRBV9 to TRBJ1-1; 7 bases agree with TRBD1. The CDR3 runs 14 residues. Germline CDR1 and CDR2: SGDLS and YYNGEE. The V segment lost 4 bases and the J segment 3 bases; nucleotides outside the gene matches: 6. For the CDR3, the DNA is TGTGCCAGCAGCAATCACAGGGGTCACACTGAAGCTTTCTTT. The encoded protein is CASSNHRGHTEAFF.

This clone was counted a single time. The V and J genes are TRBV5-4 and TRBJ2-3, with D maybe TRBD1 (6 bases). CDR3 length: 14 residues. The germline CDR1 and CDR2 sequences are SGHNT and YYREEE (reference sequence). The CDR3 reads CATSGTTDTDTQYF. DNA for the CDR3: TGTGCAACGTCTGGGACAACCGACACAGATACGCAGTATTTT.

The rearrangement joins TRBV5-4 to TRBJ1-2, with 10 positions matching TRBD1. The CDR3 covers 15 residues. Trimming cost V 5 bases and J 7 bases; bases outside gene matches: 11. CDR1 and CDR2 from the germline V gene are SGHNT and YYREEE (reference sequence). This CDR3 reads CASRVGDRGESGYTF. The CDR3 DNA sequence: TGTGCCAGCAGGGTGGGGGACAGGGGAGAGAGTGGCTACACCTTC. The complete variable domain, with remaining parts taken from reference TRBV5-4 and TRBJ1-2, reads ETGVTQSPTHLIKTRGQQVTLRCSSQSGHNTVSWYQQALGQGPQFIFQYYREEENGRGNFPPRFSGLQFPNYSSELNVNALELDDSALYLCASRVGDRGESGYTFGSGTRLTVV.

This clone was detected once. The chain's CDR3 is CASSLEPTSVNEQFF. DNA for the CDR3: TGCGCCAGCAGCTTGGAACCCACTAGCGTCAATGAGCAGTTCTTC. The J gene is TRBJ2-1, the V gene TRBV5-1; 7 bases are shared with TRBD2. Germline V gene data show CDR1 as SGHRS and CDR2 as YFSETQ. Losses at the gene ends were 0 bases for V and 6 bases for J; bases not matched to a gene: 6. The CDR3 runs 15 residues.

The chain has TRBV29-1 and TRBJ2-1, with TRBD1 matching over 8 bases. The CDR3 sequence is 14 residues long. Losses at the gene ends were 7 bases for V and 5 bases for J; bases not matched to a gene: 10. Germline V gene sequence: CDR1 SQVTM, CDR2 ANQGSEA. The DNA of the CDR3 is TGCAGCGCCGCGGACAGGGTGATTGACAATGAGCAGTTCTTC. Translating gives CSAADRVIDNEQFF.